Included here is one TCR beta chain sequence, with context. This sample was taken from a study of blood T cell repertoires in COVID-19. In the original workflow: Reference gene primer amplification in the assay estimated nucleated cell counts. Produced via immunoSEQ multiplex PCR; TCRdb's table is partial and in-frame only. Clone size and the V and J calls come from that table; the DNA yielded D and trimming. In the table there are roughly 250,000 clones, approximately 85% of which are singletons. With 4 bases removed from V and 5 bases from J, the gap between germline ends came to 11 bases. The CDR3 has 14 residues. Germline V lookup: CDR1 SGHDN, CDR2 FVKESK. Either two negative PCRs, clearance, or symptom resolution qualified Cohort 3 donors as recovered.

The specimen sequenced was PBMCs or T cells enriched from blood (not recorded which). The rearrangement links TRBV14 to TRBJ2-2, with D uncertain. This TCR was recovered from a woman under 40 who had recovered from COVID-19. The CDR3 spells CASSPIWATGELFF. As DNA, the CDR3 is TGTGCCAGCAGCCCGATATGGGCAACCGGGGAGCTGTTTTTT.